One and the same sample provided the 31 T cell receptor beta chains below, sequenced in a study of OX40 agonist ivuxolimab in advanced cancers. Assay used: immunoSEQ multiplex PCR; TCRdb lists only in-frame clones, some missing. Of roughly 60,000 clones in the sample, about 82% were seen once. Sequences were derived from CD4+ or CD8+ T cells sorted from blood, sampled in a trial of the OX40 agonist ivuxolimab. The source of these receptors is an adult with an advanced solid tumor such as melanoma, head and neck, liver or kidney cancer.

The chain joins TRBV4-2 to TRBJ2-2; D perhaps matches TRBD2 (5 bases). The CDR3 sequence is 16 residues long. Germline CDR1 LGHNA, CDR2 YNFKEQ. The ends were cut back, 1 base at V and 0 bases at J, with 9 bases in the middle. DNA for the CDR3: TGTGCCAGCAGCCAAGTTCCGGGGACGAACACCGGGGAGCTGTTTTTT. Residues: CASSQVPGTNTGELFF.

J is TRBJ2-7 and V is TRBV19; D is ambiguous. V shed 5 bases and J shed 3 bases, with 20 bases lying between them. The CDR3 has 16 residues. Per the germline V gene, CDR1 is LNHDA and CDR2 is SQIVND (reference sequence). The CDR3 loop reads CASSPHQDPTIYEQYF. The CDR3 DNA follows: TGTGCCAGTAGTCCTCATCAGGATCCTACTATCTACGAGCAGTACTTC.

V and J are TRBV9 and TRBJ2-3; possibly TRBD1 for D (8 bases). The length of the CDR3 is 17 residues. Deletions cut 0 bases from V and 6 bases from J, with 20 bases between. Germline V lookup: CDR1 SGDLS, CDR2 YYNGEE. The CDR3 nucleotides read TGTGCCAGCAGCGTAGAAGGGACAGGCGGGGGTATCGATACGCAGTATTTT. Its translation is CASSVEGTGGGIDTQYF.

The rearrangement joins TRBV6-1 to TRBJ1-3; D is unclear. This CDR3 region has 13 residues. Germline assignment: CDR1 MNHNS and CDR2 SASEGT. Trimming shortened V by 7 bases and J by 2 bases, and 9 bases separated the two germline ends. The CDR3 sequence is CASNRQPGNTIYF. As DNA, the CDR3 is TGTGCCAGCAATAGGCAGCCTGGAAACACCATATATTTT.

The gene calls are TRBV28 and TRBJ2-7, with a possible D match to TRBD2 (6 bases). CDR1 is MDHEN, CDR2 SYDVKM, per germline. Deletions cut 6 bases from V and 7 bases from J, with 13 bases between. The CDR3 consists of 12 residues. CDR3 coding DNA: TGTGCCAGCAGACCCGGAGGGTGGGAGCAGTACTTC. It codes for CASRPGGWEQYF.

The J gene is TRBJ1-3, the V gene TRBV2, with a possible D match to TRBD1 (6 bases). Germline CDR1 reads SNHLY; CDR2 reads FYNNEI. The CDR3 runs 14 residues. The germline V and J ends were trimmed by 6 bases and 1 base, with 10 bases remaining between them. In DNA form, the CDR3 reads TGTGCCAGCAGAGCCACAGGGTCTGGAAACACCATATATTTT. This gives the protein CASRATGSGNTIYF.

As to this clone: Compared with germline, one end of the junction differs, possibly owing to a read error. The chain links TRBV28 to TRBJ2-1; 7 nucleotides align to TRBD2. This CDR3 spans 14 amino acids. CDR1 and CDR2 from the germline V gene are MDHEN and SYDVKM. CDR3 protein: CASSPGLPYDEQFF. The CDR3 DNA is TGTGCCAGCAGTCCGGGACTACCCTACGATGAGCAGTTCTTC.

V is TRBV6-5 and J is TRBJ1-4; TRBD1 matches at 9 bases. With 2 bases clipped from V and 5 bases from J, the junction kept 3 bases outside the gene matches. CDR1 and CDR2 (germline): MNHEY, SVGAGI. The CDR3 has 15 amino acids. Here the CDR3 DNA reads TGTGCCAGCAGTTACGGGGACAGGGACAATGAAAAACTGTTTTTT. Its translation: CASSYGDRDNEKLFF.

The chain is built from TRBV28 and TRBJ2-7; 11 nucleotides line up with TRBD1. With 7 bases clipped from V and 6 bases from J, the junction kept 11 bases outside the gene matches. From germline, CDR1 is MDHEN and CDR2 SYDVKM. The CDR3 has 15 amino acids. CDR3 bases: TGTGCCAGCAAAATGCGGCCGGACAGGGGGCGCGAGCAGTACTTC. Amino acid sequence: CASKMRPDRGREQYF. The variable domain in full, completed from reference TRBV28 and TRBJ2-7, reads DVKVTQSSRYLVKRTGEKVFLECVQDMDHENMFWYRQDPGLGLRLIYFSYDVKMKEKGDIPEGYSVSREKKERFSLILESASTNQTSMYLCASKMRPDRGREQYFGPGTRLTVT.

The CDR3 region is CASSQQQQGWDTQYF. For the CDR3, the DNA is TGCGCCAGCAGCCAACAACAACAGGGGTGGGATACGCAGTATTTT. The chain carries TRBV4-3 and TRBJ2-3; 7 nucleotides agree with TRBD1. CDR3 length: 15 residues. Losses at the gene ends were 2 bases for V and 6 bases for J; bases not matched to a gene: 8. Germline V gene sequence: CDR1 LGHNA, CDR2 YSLEER.

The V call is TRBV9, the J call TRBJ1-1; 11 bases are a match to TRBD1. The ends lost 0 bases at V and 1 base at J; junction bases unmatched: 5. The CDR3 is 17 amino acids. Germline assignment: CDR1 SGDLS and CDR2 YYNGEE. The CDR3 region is CASSVAWGTGGNTEAFF. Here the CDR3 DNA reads TGTGCCAGCAGCGTAGCTTGGGGGACAGGGGGGAACACTGAAGCTTTCTTT.

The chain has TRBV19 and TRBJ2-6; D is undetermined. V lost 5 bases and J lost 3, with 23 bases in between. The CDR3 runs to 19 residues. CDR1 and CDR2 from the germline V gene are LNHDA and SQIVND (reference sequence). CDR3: CASSPRLGAAAFGANVLTF. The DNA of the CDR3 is TGTGCCAGTAGTCCCCGTCTAGGAGCAGCCGCCTTTGGGGCCAACGTCCTGACTTTC. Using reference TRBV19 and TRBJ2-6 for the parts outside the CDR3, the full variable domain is DGGITQSPKYLFRKEGQNVTLSCEQNLNHDAMYWYRQDPGQGLRLIYYSQIVNDFQKGDIAEGYSVSREKKESFPLTVTSAQKNPTAFYLCASSPRLGAAAFGANVLTFGAGSRLTVL.

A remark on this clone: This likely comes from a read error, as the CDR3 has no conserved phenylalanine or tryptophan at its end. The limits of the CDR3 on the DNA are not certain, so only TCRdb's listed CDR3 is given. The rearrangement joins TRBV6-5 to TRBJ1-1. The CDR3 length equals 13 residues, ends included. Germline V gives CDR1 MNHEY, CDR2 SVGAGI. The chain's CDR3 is CASSIQSGSYLTH.

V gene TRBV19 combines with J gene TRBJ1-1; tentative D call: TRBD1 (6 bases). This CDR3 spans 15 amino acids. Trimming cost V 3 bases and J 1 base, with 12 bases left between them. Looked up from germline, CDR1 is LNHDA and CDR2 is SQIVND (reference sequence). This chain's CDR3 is CASSIQGYRNTEAFF. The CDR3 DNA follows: TGTGCCAGTAGTATCCAGGGGTATAGGAACACTGAAGCTTTCTTT.

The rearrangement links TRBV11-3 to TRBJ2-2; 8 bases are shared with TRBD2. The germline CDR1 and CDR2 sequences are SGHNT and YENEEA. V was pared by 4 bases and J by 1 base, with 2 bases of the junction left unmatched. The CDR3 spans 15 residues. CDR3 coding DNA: TGTGCCAGCAGCTCGGGAGGGGGGAACACCGGGGAGCTGTTTTTT. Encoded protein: CASSSGGGNTGELFF.

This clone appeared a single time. CDR3 bases: TGTGCCAGCAGTCCTGGTCTTTCCCGGGGGGAAAAACTGTTTTTT. It translates to CASSPGLSRGEKLFF. This chain connects TRBV2 to TRBJ1-4; tentatively, D is TRBD1 (5 bases). Germline loops: CDR1 SNHLY, CDR2 FYNNEI. CDR3 length: 15 residues. The germline V and J ends were trimmed by 5 bases and 8 bases, with 18 bases remaining between them. The variable domain in full, completed from reference TRBV2 and TRBJ1-4, reads EPEVTQTPSHQVTQMGQEVILRCVPISNHLYFYWYRQILGQKVEFLVSFYNNEISEKSEIFDDQFSVERPDGSNFTLKIRSTKLEDSAMYFCASSPGLSRGEKLFFGSGTQLSVL.

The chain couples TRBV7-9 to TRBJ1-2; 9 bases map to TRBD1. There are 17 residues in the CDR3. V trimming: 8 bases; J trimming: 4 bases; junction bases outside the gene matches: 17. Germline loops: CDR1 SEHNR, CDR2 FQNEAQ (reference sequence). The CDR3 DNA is TGTGCCAGCGGTTCGGTTGAACAGGGGGCGCTGGGCTATGGCTACACCTTC. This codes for CASGSVEQGALGYGYTF.

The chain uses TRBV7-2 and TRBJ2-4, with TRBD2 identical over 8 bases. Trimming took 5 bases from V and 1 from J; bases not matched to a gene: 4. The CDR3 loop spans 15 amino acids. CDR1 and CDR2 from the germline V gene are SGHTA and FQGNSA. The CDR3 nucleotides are TGTGCCAGCAGCCCGGGGGGGCCGGCCAAAAACATTCAGTACTTC. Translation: CASSPGGPAKNIQYF.

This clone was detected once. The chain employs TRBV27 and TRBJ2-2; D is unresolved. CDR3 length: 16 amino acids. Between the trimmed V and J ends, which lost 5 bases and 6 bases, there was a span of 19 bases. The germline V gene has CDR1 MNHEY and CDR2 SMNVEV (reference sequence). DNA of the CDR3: TGTGCCAGCAGTCCCCGGTACAGCGCAGTCTCCGGGGAGCTGTTTTTT. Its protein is CASSPRYSAVSGELFF.

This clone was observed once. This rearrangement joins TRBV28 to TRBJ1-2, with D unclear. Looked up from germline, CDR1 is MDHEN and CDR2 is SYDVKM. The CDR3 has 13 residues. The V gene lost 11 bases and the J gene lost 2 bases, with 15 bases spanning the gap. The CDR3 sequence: CAGRRVGNYGYTF. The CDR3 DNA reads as TGTGCCGGACGGCGGGTTGGGAACTATGGCTACACCTTC.

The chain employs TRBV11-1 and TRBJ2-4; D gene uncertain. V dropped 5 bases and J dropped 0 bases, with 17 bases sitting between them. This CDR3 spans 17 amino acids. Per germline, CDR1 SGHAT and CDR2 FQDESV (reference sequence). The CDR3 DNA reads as TGTGCCAGCAGCCACGATAGGGCCCAACTAGCCAAAAACATTCAGTACTTC. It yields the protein CASSHDRAQLAKNIQYF.

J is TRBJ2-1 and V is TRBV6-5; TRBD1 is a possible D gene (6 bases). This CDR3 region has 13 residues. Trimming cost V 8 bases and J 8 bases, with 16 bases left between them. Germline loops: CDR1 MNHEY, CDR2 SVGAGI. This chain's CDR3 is CASARTVFYEQFF. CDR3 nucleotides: TGTGCCAGCGCGCGGACAGTATTCTATGAGCAGTTCTTC.

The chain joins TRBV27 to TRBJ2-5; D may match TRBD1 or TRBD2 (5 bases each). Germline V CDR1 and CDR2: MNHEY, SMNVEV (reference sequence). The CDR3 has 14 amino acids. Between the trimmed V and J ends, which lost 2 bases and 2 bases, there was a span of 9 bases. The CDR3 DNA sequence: TGTGCCAGCAGTTTAGGGGGAGATCAAGAGACCCAGTACTTC. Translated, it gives CASSLGGDQETQYF.

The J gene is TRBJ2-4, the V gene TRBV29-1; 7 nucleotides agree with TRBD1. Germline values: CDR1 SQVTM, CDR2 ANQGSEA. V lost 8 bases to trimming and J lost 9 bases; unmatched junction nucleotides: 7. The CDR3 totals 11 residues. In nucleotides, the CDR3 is TGCAGCACGACAGGGAATGGCATTCAGTACTTC. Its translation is CSTTGNGIQYF.

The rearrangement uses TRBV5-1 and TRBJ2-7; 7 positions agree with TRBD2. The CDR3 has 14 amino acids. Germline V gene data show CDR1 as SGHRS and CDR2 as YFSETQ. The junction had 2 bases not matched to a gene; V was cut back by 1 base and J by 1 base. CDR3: CASSLPSGSYEQYF. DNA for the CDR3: TGCGCCAGCAGCTTGCCTAGCGGTTCCTACGAGCAGTACTTC.

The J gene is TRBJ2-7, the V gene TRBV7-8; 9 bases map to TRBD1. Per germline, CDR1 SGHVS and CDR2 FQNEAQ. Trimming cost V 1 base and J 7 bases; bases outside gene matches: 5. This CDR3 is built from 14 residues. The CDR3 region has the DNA TGTGCCAGCAGCTTAGGGGACAGGGTTAGGGAGCAGTACTTC. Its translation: CASSLGDRVREQYF.

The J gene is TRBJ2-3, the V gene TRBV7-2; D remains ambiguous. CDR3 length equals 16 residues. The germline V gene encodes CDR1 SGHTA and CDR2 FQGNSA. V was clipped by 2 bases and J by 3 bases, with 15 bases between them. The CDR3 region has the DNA TGTGCCAGCAGCTTAAGTCCCTCCTGGGGAACAGATACGCAGTATTTT. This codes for CASSLSPSWGTDTQYF.

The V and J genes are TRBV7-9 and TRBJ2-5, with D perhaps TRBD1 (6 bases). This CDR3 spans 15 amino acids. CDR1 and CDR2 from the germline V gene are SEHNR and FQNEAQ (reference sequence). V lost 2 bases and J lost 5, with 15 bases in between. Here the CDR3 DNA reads TGTGCCAGCAGCTTAAGGGACACCGTGGGCGAGACCCAGTACTTC. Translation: CASSLRDTVGETQYF.

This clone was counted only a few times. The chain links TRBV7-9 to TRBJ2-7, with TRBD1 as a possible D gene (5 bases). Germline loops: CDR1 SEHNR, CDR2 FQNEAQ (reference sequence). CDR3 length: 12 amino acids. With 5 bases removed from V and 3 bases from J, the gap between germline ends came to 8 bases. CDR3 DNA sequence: TGTGCCAGCAGCGTGGACATCTACGAGCAGTACTTC. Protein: CASSVDIYEQYF.

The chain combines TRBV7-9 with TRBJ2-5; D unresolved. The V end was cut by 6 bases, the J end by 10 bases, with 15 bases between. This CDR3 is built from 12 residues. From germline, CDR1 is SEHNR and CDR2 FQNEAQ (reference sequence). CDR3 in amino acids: CASSSGEGVQYF. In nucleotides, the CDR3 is TGTGCCAGCAGTTCTGGTGAAGGAGTCCAGTACTTC.

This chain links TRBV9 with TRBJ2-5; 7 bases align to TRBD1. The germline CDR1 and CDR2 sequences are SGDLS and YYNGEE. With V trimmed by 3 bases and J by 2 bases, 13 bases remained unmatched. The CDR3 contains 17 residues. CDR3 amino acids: CASSADTGTETQETQYF. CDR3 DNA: TGTGCCAGCAGCGCCGATACCGGGACAGAGACTCAAGAGACCCAGTACTTC.